The rows below give T cell receptor beta chains drawn from one sample of a study of human T cells and chemical hapten exposure. TCRdb processed the RACE reads anew with MiXCR; each CDR3 protein has one entry. The data contain 300,000 to 350,000 distinct CDR3 sequences, about 7% of them singletons. The specimen comprised whole blood, sampled in connection with sensitization to the hapten diphenylcyclopropenone (DPC). Source of these receptors: a young woman with alopecia areata. Some clones in this sample may be carry-over from other donors' samples. Each CDR3 is given with its conserved first and last residue. A D gene is named only where the DNA matches it firmly. Expanded clones are given a class, and other clones once, few, many or no size at all.

clone_size: .
d_call: .
v_call: TRBV29-1
j_call: TRBJ1-2
cdr3_aa: CSVEVVGGPDGYTF
cdr3_nt: TGCAGCGTTGAAGTGGTCGGGGGCCCGGATGGCTACACCTTC

clone_size: .
d_call: .
v_call: TRBV6-6
j_call: TRBJ2-2
cdr3_aa: CASSYRAEWAGELFF
cdr3_nt: TGTGCCAGCAGTTACCGGGCCGAATGGGCCGGGGAGCTGTTTTTT

clone_size: .
d_call: .
v_call: TRBV6-2/TRBV6-3
j_call: TRBJ1-2
cdr3_aa: CASSYPGTTHDGYTF
cdr3_nt: TGTGCCAGCAGTTACCCTGGGACCACCCACGATGGCTACACCTTC

clone_size: few
d_call: .
v_call: TRBV20-1
j_call: TRBJ1-5
cdr3_aa: CSARKAWANQPQHF
cdr3_nt: TGCAGTGCTAGAAAGGCCTGGGCCAATCAGCCCCAGCATTTT

clone_size: few
d_call: TRBD1
v_call: TRBV4-3
j_call: TRBJ2-7
cdr3_aa: CASSQDLTGGRGGQYF
cdr3_nt: TGCGCCAGCAGCCAAGATTTGACAGGGGGTAGAGGTGGGCAGTACTTC

clone_size: many
d_call: TRBD2
v_call: TRBV4-2
j_call: TRBJ2-7
cdr3_aa: CAGSRGVLRNEQYF
cdr3_nt: TGTGCCGGGAGCCGGGGGGTACTTAGGAACGAGCAGTACTTC

clone_size: .
d_call: TRBD1
v_call: TRBV7-2
j_call: TRBJ1-1
cdr3_aa: CASSPWTGEVGEAFF
cdr3_nt: TGTGCCAGCAGCCCCTGGACAGGGGAAGTCGGTGAAGCTTTCTTT

clone_size: .
d_call: .
v_call: TRBV20-1
j_call: TRBJ1-5
cdr3_aa: CSARTSNSNQPQHF
cdr3_nt: TGCAGTGCTAGGACCTCCAATAGCAATCAGCCCCAGCATTTT

clone_size: .
d_call: TRBD1
v_call: TRBV29-1
j_call: TRBJ1-2
cdr3_aa: CSVPTGGTYYGYTF
cdr3_nt: TGCAGCGTACCGACAGGGGGGACTTACTATGGCTACACCTTC

clone_size: many
d_call: .
v_call: TRBV15
j_call: TRBJ2-3
cdr3_aa: CATSRGGSGTDTQYF
cdr3_nt: TGTGCCACCAGCAGAGGGGGGTCCGGCACAGATACGCAGTATTTT